The source of this T cell receptor beta chain is a study of PD-1 blockade in mismatch repair-deficient tumors. Only in-frame clones appear in the TCRdb table, and some are missing; sequencing was by immunoSEQ multiplex PCR. The sample includes 15,000 to 20,000 clones, roughly 84% of them seen just once. This sequence originates from an adult with mismatch repair-deficient cancer. This specimen consisted of PBMCs, obtained 4 weeks after starting pembrolizumab.

Here the CDR3 reads CASSSGGYWNTEAFF. The CDR3 nucleotides are TGTGCCAGCAGCTCAGGAGGATATTGGAACACTGAAGCTTTCTTT. This chain uses TRBV7-3 with TRBJ1-1; D ambiguous. From germline, CDR1 is SGHTA and CDR2 FQGTGA. The CDR3 totals 15 residues. The V and J ends lost 4 bases and 1 base respectively, with 13 bases between them.